This TCR beta chain was sequenced for a study of T cell responses to AZD1222 COVID-19 vaccine. Across the study: Whether given at about 4 or about 12 weeks, second doses were pooled.

Sequencing used immunoSEQ multiplex PCR; TCRdb keeps in-frame clones, though not all of them. The sample carries roughly 170,000 clones, 90% recorded once. V shed 5 bases and J shed 2 bases, with 7 bases lying between them. The germline gives CDR1 MGHDK, CDR2 SYGVNS. This CDR3 region has 14 residues. This chain uses TRBV25-1 with TRBJ1-6; tentative D call: TRBD1 (5 bases). Sequenced here: peripheral blood, sampled on day 0 of AZD1222 vaccination. The clonotype comes from an adult in good health. This chain's CDR3 is CASSKTAYNSPLHF. In DNA form, the CDR3 reads TGTGCCAGCAGTAAGACAGCCTATAATTCACCCCTCCACTTT.